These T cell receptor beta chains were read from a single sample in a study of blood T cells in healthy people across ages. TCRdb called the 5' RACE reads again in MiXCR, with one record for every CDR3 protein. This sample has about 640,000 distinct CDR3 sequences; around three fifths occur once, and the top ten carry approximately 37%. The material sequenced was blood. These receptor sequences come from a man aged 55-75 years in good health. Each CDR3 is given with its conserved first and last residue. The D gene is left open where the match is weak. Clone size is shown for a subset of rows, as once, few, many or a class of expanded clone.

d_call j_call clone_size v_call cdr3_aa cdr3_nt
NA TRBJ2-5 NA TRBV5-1 CASSLREGQETQYF TGCGCCAGCAGCTTGAGAGAGGGTCAAGAGACCCAGTACTTC
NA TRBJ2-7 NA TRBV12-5 CASGLLGYEQYF TGTGCTAGTGGTTTGTTGGGTTACGAGCAGTACTTC
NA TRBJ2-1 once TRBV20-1 CSAERGTAGESYNEQFF TGCAGTGCCGAGAGGGGGACGGCGGGGGAAAGCTACAATGAGCAGTTCTTC
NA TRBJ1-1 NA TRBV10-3 CAISESMRENTEAFF TGTGCCATCAGTGAGTCGATGCGGGAGAACACTGAAGCTTTCTTT
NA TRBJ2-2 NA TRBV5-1 CASSLDGVNTGELFF TGCGCCAGCAGCTTGGACGGGGTTAACACCGGGGAGCTGTTTTTT
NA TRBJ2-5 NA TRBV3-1 CASSQEASTGGHYDPKETQYF TGTGCCAGCAGCCAAGAGGCGTCTACGGGGGGCCACTATGACCCGAAAGAGACCCAGTACTTC
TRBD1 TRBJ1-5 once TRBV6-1 CASSQQGDSNRPQHF TGTGCCAGCAGTCAACAGGGGGATAGCAATCGGCCCCAGCATTTT
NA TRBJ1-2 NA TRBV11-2 CASSLSAGFNYGYTF TGTGCCAGCAGCTTATCTGCAGGCTTTAACTATGGCTACACCTTC
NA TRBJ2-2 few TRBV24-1 CATSAETGELFF TGTGCCACCAGTGCAGAGACCGGGGAGCTGTTTTTT
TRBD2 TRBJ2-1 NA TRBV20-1 CSAQTSGGAYEQFF TGCAGTGCTCAGACTAGCGGGGGGGCGTATGAGCAGTTCTTC
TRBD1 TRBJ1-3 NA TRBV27 CASSLFGPGTATSGNTIYF TGTGCCAGCAGTTTATTTGGCCCCGGGACAGCTACCTCTGGAAACACCATATATTTT
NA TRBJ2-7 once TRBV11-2 CASRLGFYEQYF TGTGCCAGCAGGCTGGGGTTCTACGAGCAGTACTTC
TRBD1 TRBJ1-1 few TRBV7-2 CASSLGTGENTEAFF TGTGCCAGCAGCTTGGGGACAGGGGAGAACACTGAAGCTTTCTTT
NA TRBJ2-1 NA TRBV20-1 CSAGTGPIYNEQFF TGCAGTGCTGGAACGGGGCCTATTTACAATGAGCAGTTCTTC
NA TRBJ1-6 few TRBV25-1 CASSVTEGVHPLHF TGTGCCAGCAGTGTGACAGAGGGGGTTCATCCCCTCCACTTT
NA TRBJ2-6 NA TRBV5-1 CASSLVGTNVPTF TGCGCCAGCAGCTTGGTAGGGACCAACGTCCCGACTTTC
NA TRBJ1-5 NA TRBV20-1 CSARDLAAPNQPQHF TGCAGTGCTAGAGATCTCGCGGCCCCGAATCAGCCCCAGCATTTT
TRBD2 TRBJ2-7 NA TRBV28 CASSTPAPSGGTYEQYF TGTGCCAGCAGCACACCAGCTCCTAGCGGGGGCACCTACGAGCAGTACTTC
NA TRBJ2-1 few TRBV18 CASSPQGASYNEQFF TGTGCCAGCTCACCACAGGGAGCCTCCTACAATGAGCAGTTCTTC
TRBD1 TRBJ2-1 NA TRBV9 CASSTHRDRVLNEQFF TGTGCCAGTAGCACTCACCGGGACAGGGTATTGAATGAGCAGTTCTTC
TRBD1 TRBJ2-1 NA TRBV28 CATQGQGALATYNEQFF TGTGCCACCCAGGGACAGGGGGCTCTTGCGACCTACAATGAGCAGTTCTTC
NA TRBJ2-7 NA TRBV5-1 CASSPDRRLSSYEQYF TGCGCCAGCAGTCCAGACAGGCGCCTCAGCTCCTACGAGCAGTACTTC
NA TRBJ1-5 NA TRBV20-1 CSARDPGKDQPQHF TGCAGTGCTAGAGATCCGGGAAAGGATCAGCCCCAGCATTTT
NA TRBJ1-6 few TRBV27 CASSLKTPGGMGSPLHF TGTGCCAGCAGCCTCAAGACCCCCGGGGGGATGGGCTCACCCCTCCACTTT
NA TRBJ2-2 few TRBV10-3 CAISLGHANTGELFF TGTGCCATCAGCTTGGGACACGCGAACACCGGGGAGCTGTTTTTT
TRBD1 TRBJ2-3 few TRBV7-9 CASSPLGGARADTQYF TGTGCCAGCAGCCCTTTAGGGGGCGCCAGGGCAGATACGCAGTATTTT
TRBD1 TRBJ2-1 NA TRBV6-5 CASSYQGAHNEQFF TGTGCCAGCAGTTACCAGGGGGCCCACAATGAGCAGTTCTTC
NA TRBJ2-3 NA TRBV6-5 CASSFGPGDTQYF TGTGCCAGCAGCTTCGGGCCCGGAGATACGCAGTATTTT
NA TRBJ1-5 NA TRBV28 CASTQGGSNQPQHF TGTGCCAGCACCCAAGGGGGGTCTAATCAGCCCCAGCATTTT
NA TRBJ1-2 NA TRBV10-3 CAISESRPDDGYTF TGTGCCATCAGTGAGTCGAGACCAGATGATGGCTACACCTTC
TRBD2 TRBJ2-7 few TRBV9 CASSVYGGGREQYF TGTGCCAGCAGCGTTTACGGGGGGGGTCGCGAGCAGTACTTC
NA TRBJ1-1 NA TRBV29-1 CSVEATGSNTEAFF TGCAGCGTTGAAGCGACAGGCTCGAACACTGAAGCTTTCTTT
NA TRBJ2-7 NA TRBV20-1 CSAMWAGNSYEQYF TGCAGTGCTATGTGGGCCGGGAACTCCTACGAGCAGTACTTC
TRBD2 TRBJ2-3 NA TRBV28 CASRLRGGSQSDTQYF TGTGCCAGCAGACTACGGGGCGGGAGTCAATCAGATACGCAGTATTTT
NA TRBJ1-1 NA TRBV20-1 CSARSGGRRDEAFF TGCAGTGCTAGGAGTGGAGGGAGGCGTGATGAAGCTTTCTTT